This entry lists 20 T cell receptor beta chains sequenced from one sample in a study of beta chain features in type 1 diabetes. TCRB transcripts that were expressed got sequenced, as all of the isolated RNA had been reverse transcribed. Repertoires were generated with immunoSEQ multiplex PCR, while TCRdb's copy carries only in-frame clones and drops some. The sample includes under 400,000 clones, 15% to 20% of them seen just once. Specimen: naive CD4+ T cells from blood. All receptors derive from a woman younger than 35 in good health.

This chain links TRBV5-6 with TRBJ1-1, with 10 bases identical to TRBD1. After removal of 3 bases from V and 3 bases from J, the junction contained 8 bases not matched to a gene. The CDR3 totals 16 residues. The germline V gene has CDR1 SGHDT and CDR2 YYEEEE. The CDR3 region has the DNA TGTGCCAGCAGCTCCTCGGGACAGGGGATCGACACTGAAGCTTTCTTT. Translating gives CASSSSGQGIDTEAFF.

The sample holds a few counts of this clone. The chain couples TRBV30 to TRBJ1-2; TRBD1 is a possible D gene (5 bases). Trimming stripped 4 bases from V and 4 bases from J, with 19 bases between. Germline V lookup: CDR1 GTSNPN, CDR2 SVGIG (reference sequence). CDR3 length equals 15 residues. The CDR3 is CAWNRPGLYGYGYTF. The CDR3 region has the DNA TGTGCCTGGAACAGGCCCGGTCTTTATGGCTATGGCTACACCTTC.

The chain couples TRBV29-1 to TRBJ1-2; D might be TRBD1 (5 bases). The CDR3 runs 16 residues. CDR1 SQVTM and CDR2 ANQGSEA come from the germline V gene. Trimming shortened V by 0 bases and J by 3 bases, and 17 bases separated the two germline ends. CDR3 region: CSVEERLGGADYGYTF. The DNA for the CDR3 is TGCAGCGTTGAAGAACGGCTCGGCGGGGCTGACTATGGCTACACCTTC.

The rearrangement uses TRBV11-1 and TRBJ2-5; 9 positions match TRBD1. Germline V CDR1 and CDR2: SGHAT, FQDESV (reference sequence). V lost 4 bases to trimming and J lost 5 bases; unmatched junction nucleotides: 5. The CDR3 consists of 14 residues. CDR3 DNA sequence: TGTGCCAGCAGCTCACAGGGGGCTGGGGAGACCCAGTACTTC. This encodes CASSSQGAGETQYF.

The rearrangement uses TRBV30 and TRBJ1-4; 7 bases agree with TRBD1. Germline trimming cut 2 bases from V and 7 bases from J; bases unmatched to any gene: 7. This CDR3 spans 14 amino acids. Germline V gene lookup returns CDR1 GTSNPN and CDR2 SVGIG (reference sequence). The CDR3 DNA is TGTGCCTGGAGTTCGGACAGGCCTGGTGAAAAACTGTTTTTT. Its translation: CAWSSDRPGEKLFF.

The chain has TRBV7-8 and TRBJ1-1; maybe TRBD1 (5 bases). The germline V gene encodes CDR1 SGHVS and CDR2 FQNEAQ. This CDR3 has 12 amino acids. Trimming cost V 1 base and J 8 bases, with 8 bases left between them. The CDR3: CASSLGQGEAFF. Here the CDR3 DNA reads TGTGCCAGCAGCTTAGGGCAGGGCGAAGCTTTCTTT.

The V gene is TRBV5-1, the J gene TRBJ1-2; 8 bases are shared with TRBD1. Unmatched junction bases numbered 4, after V lost 2 bases and J lost 4 bases. CDR1 SGHRS and CDR2 YFSETQ come from the germline V gene. The CDR3 covers 14 residues. The CDR3 DNA follows: TGCGCCAGCAGCTTTGACAGGGGTGCCTATGGCTACACCTTC. Its translation: CASSFDRGAYGYTF. Full variable domain (remainder filled in from reference TRBV5-1 and TRBJ1-2): KAGVTQTPRYLIKTRGQQVTLSCSPISGHRSVSWYQQTPGQGLQFLFEYFSETQRNKGNFPGRFSGRQFSNSRSEMNVSTLELGDSALYLCASSFDRGAYGYTFGSGTRLTVV.

The chain recombines TRBV6-5 with TRBJ2-5, with D maybe TRBD2 (5 bases). The CDR3 runs to 13 residues. The ends were cut back, 2 bases at V and 7 bases at J, with 11 bases in the middle. CDR1 is MNHEY and CDR2 is SVGAGI in the germline V gene. The CDR3 DNA sequence: TGTGCCAGCAGTTACGCGGGTATAGGGACCCAGTACTTC. It encodes CASSYAGIGTQYF.

A few counts support this clone. This chain connects TRBV7-9 to TRBJ2-3; 14 nucleotides line up with TRBD2. Losses at the gene ends were 6 bases for V and 5 bases for J; bases not matched to a gene: 7. The CDR3 spans 16 residues. The V gene's germline CDR1 is SEHNR and CDR2 FQNEAQ (reference sequence). The CDR3 sequence: CASSPVGLAGGDTQYF. The CDR3 coding sequence is TGTGCCAGCAGTCCGGTCGGACTAGCGGGAGGAGATACGCAGTATTTT.

This clone was counted between two and nine times. V usage is TRBV19 and J usage is TRBJ2-3; 8 bases are a match to TRBD2. CDR1 and CDR2 from the germline V gene are LNHDA and SQIVND (reference sequence). J was trimmed by 1 base and V by 1 base; bases with no gene match: 4. The CDR3 spans 16 residues. The CDR3 is CASSIVAGGRTDTQYF. The CDR3 coding sequence is TGTGCCAGTAGTATAGTGGCGGGGGGCCGCACAGATACGCAGTATTTT.

The chain has TRBV7-6 and TRBJ2-3, with 10 bases fitting TRBD2. CDR1 SGHVS and CDR2 FNYEAQ come from the germline V gene. The ends lost 5 bases at V and 5 bases at J; junction bases unmatched: 10. The CDR3 sequence is 16 residues long. CDR3 residues: CASSHPTSGKVDTQYF. The CDR3 DNA reads as TGTGCCAGCAGCCACCCTACTAGCGGGAAAGTAGATACGCAGTATTTT.

V gene TRBV10-3 combines with J gene TRBJ2-7; D is unclear. Trimming took 6 bases from V and 2 from J, leaving 5 bases between them. The CDR3 length is 11 residues. Per the germline V gene, CDR1 is ENHRY and CDR2 is SYGVKD. The CDR3 is CAISTTYEQYF. The CDR3 bases are TGTGCCATCAGCACAACCTACGAGCAGTACTTC.

This clone turned up a few times. The genes are TRBV2 and TRBJ2-1; 7 bases are a match to TRBD1. V shed 6 bases, J shed 0 bases, and the junction held 5 bases outside the gene matches. The CDR3 contains 15 residues. Germline values: CDR1 SNHLY, CDR2 FYNNEI. Here the CDR3 DNA reads TGTGCCAGCAGGTACGACAGGGCCTCCTACAATGAGCAGTTCTTC. Its translation: CASRYDRASYNEQFF.

The chain joins TRBV7-2 to TRBJ2-5; TRBD2 aligns across 15 bases. Germline CDR1 reads SGHTA; CDR2 reads FQGNSA. V lost 3 bases and J lost 5; bases outside the gene matches: 4. The CDR3 has 16 amino acids. The CDR3 DNA follows: TGTGCCAGCAGCTTCGGACTAGCGGGGGGGCCGGAGACCCAGTACTTC. This gives the protein CASSFGLAGGPETQYF.

The rearrangement joins TRBV30 to TRBJ1-2; unclear D gene. The germline V and J ends were trimmed by 1 base and 6 bases, with 15 bases remaining between them. The V gene's germline CDR1 is GTSNPN and CDR2 SVGIG (reference sequence). The CDR3 has 14 residues. CDR3 amino acids: CAWSESWSTHGYTF. The CDR3 region has the DNA TGTGCCTGGAGTGAAAGTTGGAGTACACATGGCTACACCTTC.

This chain joins TRBV4-1 and TRBJ2-2; D may be TRBD2 (6 bases). This CDR3 spans 16 amino acids. The V gene's germline CDR1 is MGHRA and CDR2 YSYEKL. V lost 1 base and J 1 base, leaving 10 bases between the germline ends. The DNA of the CDR3 is TGCGCCAGCAGCCAAGGAAATAGCGGGAACACCGGGGAGCTGTTTTTT. This gives the protein CASSQGNSGNTGELFF.

The rearrangement joins TRBV4-1 to TRBJ2-1; 8 bases line up with TRBD2. This CDR3 contains 13 residues. The junction had 6 bases not matched to a gene; V was cut back by 4 bases and J by 10 bases. Germline loops: CDR1 MGHRA, CDR2 YSYEKL. The CDR3 sequence is CASSPGLADEQFF. Written as DNA, the CDR3 is TGCGCCAGCAGCCCAGGACTAGCCGACGAGCAGTTCTTC.

This rearrangement joins TRBV9 to TRBJ2-3; D call uncertain. This CDR3 spans 13 amino acids. Germline CDR1 and CDR2: SGDLS and YYNGEE. The germline V and J ends were trimmed by 4 bases and 0 bases, with 6 bases remaining between them. The CDR3 bases are TGTGCCAGCAGCCTGACTAGCACAGATACGCAGTATTTT. This translates into CASSLTSTDTQYF.

The chain joins TRBV2 to TRBJ2-1; no reliable D call. Germline V lookup: CDR1 SNHLY, CDR2 FYNNEI. This CDR3 region has 15 residues. Trimming pared 7 bases from V and 8 bases from J, leaving 21 bases between. The CDR3 spells CASISPSRSNDEQFF. For the CDR3, the DNA is TGTGCCAGCATCTCGCCGAGCAGGTCCAATGATGAGCAGTTCTTC.

The genes are TRBV9 and TRBJ2-5; D ambiguous. The germline gives CDR1 SGDLS, CDR2 YYNGEE. The CDR3 is 14 amino acids. V lost 0 bases and J lost 2, with 8 bases in between. The CDR3 loop reads CASSVGAEQETQYF. DNA for the CDR3: TGTGCCAGCAGCGTAGGGGCTGAACAAGAGACCCAGTACTTC.